These T cell receptor beta chains were read from a single sample in a study of T cell responses to AZD1222 COVID-19 vaccine. Method: immunoSEQ multiplex PCR; TCRdb's copy keeps in-frame clones and lacks some. This table holds 150,000 or so clones, 85% to 95% found once. The sample was peripheral blood, taken on day 0 of MenACWY control vaccination. These TCRs come from an adult in good health. CDR3s include the opening cysteine and the closing phenylalanine or tryptophan. The D gene is left open where the match is weak. Size is omitted from some rows. Given values are once, few, many or a class for expanded clones.

J | V | size | D | CDR3 | DNA
TRBJ1-2 | TRBV28 | once | . | CASIQTGESNYGYTF | TGTGCCAGCATCCAAACCGGGGAAAGTAACTATGGCTACACCTTC
TRBJ2-7 | TRBV5-1 | . | TRBD2 | CASSLAVAGSSYEQYF | TGCGCCAGCAGCTTGGCGGTAGCGGGCAGCTCCTACGAGCAGTACTTC
TRBJ1-3 | TRBV2 | . | . | CASRTGSGNTIYF | TGTGCCAGCAGGACAGGATCTGGAAACACCATATATTTT
TRBJ1-1 | TRBV27 | . | TRBD1 | CASSRDRGTEAFF | TGTGCCAGCAGTCGCGACAGGGGAACTGAAGCTTTCTTT
TRBJ1-4 | TRBV5-5 | . | . | CASSLGGLNEKLFF | TGTGCCAGCAGCTTAGGAGGGTTGAATGAAAAACTGTTTTTT
TRBJ2-7 | TRBV4-2 | . | TRBD2 | CASSQDGGESYEQYF | TGTGCCAGCAGCCAAGATGGGGGGGAGTCCTACGAGCAGTACTTC
TRBJ1-6 | TRBV5-4 | . | . | CASSLGGGSYNSPLHF | TGTGCCAGCAGCTTAGGGGGTGGCTCCTATAATTCACCCCTCCACTTT
TRBJ1-1 | TRBV6-6 | . | TRBD1 | CASSSRDRLNTEAFF | TGTGCCAGCAGTTCGCGGGACAGACTAAACACTGAAGCTTTCTTT
TRBJ2-3 | TRBV6-6 | . | . | CASSGATLSTDTQYF | TGTGCCAGCAGCGGAGCAACCCTCAGCACAGATACGCAGTATTTT
TRBJ2-1 | TRBV10-3 | . | . | CAISESVVAPKGFF | TGTGCCATCAGTGAGTCAGTAGTGGCACCTAAGGGGTTCTTC
TRBJ1-5 | TRBV9 | . | . | CASSSDSGVAQPQHF | TGTGCCAGCAGCTCAGACTCAGGGGTTGCTCAGCCCCAGCATTTT
TRBJ1-1 | TRBV3-1/TRBV3-2 | . | . | CASSQPGRNTEAFF | TGTGCCAGCAGCCAACCCGGACGGAACACTGAAGCTTTCTTT
TRBJ2-5 | TRBV9 | . | . | CASSVEGYQETQYF | TGTGCCAGCAGCGTAGAAGGTTACCAAGAGACCCAGTACTTC
TRBJ2-7 | TRBV4-1 | . | TRBD2 | CASSPLAGSVYEQYF | TGCGCCAGCAGTCCACTAGCGGGATCGGTATACGAGCAGTACTTC
TRBJ1-2 | TRBV5-1 | . | . | CASSFGPGDVTNYGYTF | TGCGCCAGCAGCTTCGGTCCTGGGGACGTCACTAACTATGGCTACACCTTC
TRBJ2-1 | TRBV24-1 | . | TRBD1 | CATSDSRTGRINEQFF | TGTGCCACCAGTGATTCCCGGACAGGACGTATCAATGAGCAGTTCTTC
TRBJ2-5 | TRBV2 | . | TRBD1 | CASSRSPGQQETQYF | TGTGCCAGCAGCCGATCCCCGGGACAGCAAGAGACCCAGTACTTC
TRBJ2-2 | TRBV6-1 | . | TRBD1 | CASSGDRVINTGELFF | TGTGCCAGCAGTGGAGACAGGGTAATCAACACCGGGGAGCTGTTTTTT
TRBJ1-2 | TRBV5-6 | . | . | CASSLGGANYGYTF | TGTGCCAGCAGCTTGGGAGGGGCTAACTATGGCTACACCTTC
TRBJ1-2 | TRBV18 | . | TRBD1 | CASSPPGQNHGYTF | TGTGCCAGCTCACCACCGGGACAGAACCATGGCTACACCTTC
TRBJ1-1 | TRBV4-1 | . | . | CASSQEGWNTEAFF | TGCGCCAGCAGCCAGGAGGGGTGGAACACTGAAGCTTTCTTT
TRBJ1-1 | TRBV3-1/TRBV3-2 | . | . | CASSRGTEAFF | TGTGCCAGCAGCCGGGGCACTGAAGCTTTCTTT
TRBJ1-2 | TRBV5-1 | . | . | CASSLEGFGGYTF | TGCGCCAGCAGCTTGGAGGGATTCGGTGGCTACACCTTC
TRBJ1-1 | TRBV5-4 | . | . | CASSHVDEAFF | TGTGCCAGCAGCCACGTAGATGAAGCTTTCTTT
TRBJ2-6 | TRBV3-1/TRBV3-2 | . | . | CASTIDRLANVLTF | TGTGCCAGCACCATCGACCGACTGGCCAACGTCCTGACTTTC